A single sample gave rise to the 31 T cell receptor beta chains below, sequenced in a study of blood T cell repertoires in COVID-19 (dated by TCRdb to 2018 to 2020). To prepare the library, the immunoSEQ multiplex PCR assay was applied. TCRdb took over this immuneACCESS table, retaining in-frame rearrangements with V and J assigned. Such tables are incomplete; in checked studies, under half of the missing clones stem from an unresolved V gene, and the remainder is unexplained. The table for this sample lists hundreds of thousands of clones; roughly 87% of them were counted only once. In total, the top ten clones hold 8.5% to 10% of the sample. Sequencing input: PBMCs or T cells enriched from blood (not recorded which). Receptor source: a woman aged 18 to 35 who had recovered from COVID-19.

The DNA for the CDR3 is TGTGCCAGCCGTCAGACAGGGGGCACAGATACGCAGTATTTT. It specifies CASRQTGGTDTQYF. J is TRBJ2-3 and V is TRBV2; 8 bases align to TRBD1. Germline trimming cut 8 bases from V and 1 base from J; bases unmatched to any gene: 5. The CDR3 consists of 14 residues. Germline V gene data show CDR1 as SNHLY and CDR2 as FYNNEI.

This clone was picked up one time. This chain joins TRBV5-8 and TRBJ1-2; D gene unclear. The CDR3 consists of 12 residues. The ends were cut back, 4 bases at V and 4 bases at J, with 8 bases in the middle. The germline V gene encodes CDR1 SGHTS and CDR2 YDEGEE. CDR3 amino acids: CASSLRFYGYTF. The CDR3 nucleotides are TGTGCCAGCAGCCTAAGATTCTATGGCTACACCTTC.

This clone has more than one count but fewer than ten. This chain connects TRBV9 to TRBJ1-4, with unresolved D. CDR3 length equals 15 residues. Germline CDR1 SGDLS, CDR2 YYNGEE. The V end was cut by 0 bases, the J end by 4 bases, with 10 bases between. The CDR3 here is CASSVALGGNEKLFF. In DNA, the CDR3 is TGTGCCAGCAGCGTAGCATTGGGAGGTAATGAAAAACTGTTTTTT.

The chain uses TRBV30 and TRBJ1-5; D is uncertain. CDR3 size: 12 residues. The germline V gene encodes CDR1 GTSNPN and CDR2 SVGIG (reference sequence). V was cut by 0 bases and J by 6 bases, with 6 bases left in between. DNA of the CDR3: TGTGCCTGGAGTGTACGGGGTCAGCCCCAGCATTTT. It is translated as CAWSVRGQPQHF.

This clone was detected once. The V gene is TRBV6-4, the J gene TRBJ1-6; a possible D gene is TRBD1 (6 bases). There are 15 residues in the CDR3. CDR1 and CDR2 from the germline V gene are MRHNA and SNTAGT. Trimming stripped 6 bases from V and 7 bases from J, with 16 bases between. Here the CDR3 reads CASRRAGTPNSPLHF. CDR3 nucleotides: TGTGCCAGCAGGCGAGCCGGGACACCGAATTCACCCCTCCACTTT.

The gene calls are TRBV7-8 and TRBJ2-7; 7 bases map to TRBD1. The length of the CDR3 is 14 residues. Trimming removed 5 bases from V and 5 bases from J; junction bases left unmatched: 9. CDR1 is SGHVS and CDR2 is FQNEAQ in the germline V gene. The CDR3 DNA reads as TGTGCCAGCAGCCCTCAGACAGGGAACCACGAGCAGTACTTC. Its translation: CASSPQTGNHEQYF.

The chain combines TRBV25-1 with TRBJ2-5; weak D call: TRBD2 (5 bases). The germline V and J ends were trimmed by 2 bases and 5 bases, with 15 bases remaining between them. This CDR3 comprises 15 residues. In germline, CDR1 is MGHDK, CDR2 SYGVNS. CDR3 amino acids: CASSERLAGAETQYF. CDR3 DNA sequence: TGTGCCAGCAGTGAACGGTTGGCGGGCGCGGAGACCCAGTACTTC. Combining the CDR3 with reference TRBV25-1 and TRBJ2-5 gives the whole variable domain EADIYQTPRYLVIGTGKKITLECSQTMGHDKMYWYQQDPGMELHLIHYSYGVNSTEKGDLSSESTVSRIRTEHFPLTLESARPSHTSQYLCASSERLAGAETQYFGPGTRLLVL.

The J gene is TRBJ2-5, the V gene TRBV9; 10 bases are shared with TRBD1. V shed 3 bases and J 1 base; nucleotides not matched to a gene: 3. The CDR3 has 15 amino acids. The germline gives CDR1 SGDLS, CDR2 YYNGEE. For the CDR3, the DNA is TGTGCCAGCAGCGAAGGACAGGGGGTCCAAGAGACCCAGTACTTC. Translated, it gives CASSEGQGVQETQYF.

The rearrangement uses TRBV3-1 (or the pseudogene TRBV3-2) and TRBJ2-7; D may be TRBD2 (6 bases). The V and J ends lost 0 bases and 7 bases respectively, with 13 bases between them. The CDR3 spans 14 residues. Germline CDR1 LGHDT, CDR2 YNNKEL (reference sequence). This CDR3 reads CASSQDLGGGEQYF. CDR3 sequence (DNA): TGTGCCAGCAGCCAAGACCTGGGAGGAGGAGAGCAGTACTTC.

The chain employs TRBV11-1 and TRBJ1-3, with a weak D call TRBD1 (6 bases). CDR1 SGHAT and CDR2 FQDESV come from the germline V gene (reference sequence). This CDR3 contains 13 residues. Trimming pared 5 bases from V and 4 bases from J, leaving 9 bases between. Written as DNA, the CDR3 is TGTGCCAGCAGCCTCGACAGGGGAAACACCATATATTTT. It translates to CASSLDRGNTIYF.

This chain connects TRBV7-2 to TRBJ1-2; D is unresolved. Trimming took 0 bases from V and 0 from J, leaving 14 bases between them. This CDR3 has 17 residues. Germline V lookup: CDR1 SGHTA, CDR2 FQGNSA. CDR3: CASSLARRVTTNYGYTF. The CDR3 coding sequence is TGTGCCAGCAGCTTAGCACGGAGGGTTACTACTAACTATGGCTACACCTTC.

J is TRBJ2-1 and V is TRBV11-3, with no clear D. The CDR3 is made up of 15 amino acids. CDR1 SGHNT and CDR2 YENEEA come from the germline V gene. V gave up 5 bases and J gave up 0 bases, with 11 bases separating them. CDR3 amino acids: CASSALSLSYNEQFF. The CDR3 DNA is TGTGCCAGCAGCGCACTCTCCCTCTCCTACAATGAGCAGTTCTTC. Complete variable domain (other parts from reference TRBV11-3 and TRBJ2-1): EAGVVQSPRYKIIEKKQPVAFWCNPISGHNTLYWYLQNLGQGPELLIRYENEEAVDDSQLPKDRFSAERLKGVDSTLKIQPAELGDSAVYLCASSALSLSYNEQFFGPGTRLTVL.

This rearrangement joins TRBV7-9 to TRBJ1-1; D is unresolved. Germline CDR1 reads SEHNR; CDR2 reads FQNEAQ (reference sequence). V lost 8 bases and J lost 5, with 15 bases in between. The CDR3 is 13 residues long. This CDR3 is CASVRLANTEAFF. The CDR3 nucleotides read TGTGCCAGCGTTAGACTCGCTAATACTGAAGCTTTCTTT.

V is TRBV29-1 and J is TRBJ2-1, with D possibly being TRBD1 (5 bases). The CDR3 sequence is 14 residues long. CDR1 is SQVTM and CDR2 is ANQGSEA in the germline V gene. Trimming stripped 2 bases from V and 3 bases from J, with 11 bases between. The CDR3 is CSVENARDYNEQFF. In DNA form, the CDR3 reads TGCAGCGTTGAAAACGCCAGGGACTACAATGAGCAGTTCTTC.

This CDR3 is CASSPGRGRTGELFF. The CDR3 region has the DNA TGCGCCAGCAGCCCCGGTAGGGGGCGCACCGGGGAGCTGTTTTTT. The chain uses TRBV5-1 and TRBJ2-2, with 7 bases identical to TRBD1. Trimming took 4 bases from V and 4 from J; bases not matched to a gene: 7. Germline V CDR1 and CDR2: SGHRS, YFSETQ. The CDR3 covers 15 residues.

V usage is TRBV30 and J usage is TRBJ2-1; D is unresolved. V was cut by 0 bases and J by 8 bases, with 5 bases left in between. Germline V gene lookup returns CDR1 GTSNPN and CDR2 SVGIG (reference sequence). CDR3 size: 11 residues. CDR3 coding DNA: TGTGCCTGGAGTGTACGCGATGAGCAGTTCTTC. Translation gives CAWSVRDEQFF.

V and J are TRBV5-1 and TRBJ2-1; perhaps TRBD2 as D (6 bases). CDR1 is SGHRS, CDR2 YFSETQ, per germline. The CDR3 extends over 15 amino acids. The V end was cut by 1 base, the J end by 5 bases, with 13 bases between. CDR3 in amino acids: CASSLPGDLNNEQFF. The CDR3 DNA reads TGCGCCAGCAGCTTGCCGGGGGACCTAAACAATGAGCAGTTCTTC.

The CDR3 reads CASSLNSNSPLHF. The DNA for the CDR3 is TGTGCCAGCAGCCTAAACTCGAATTCACCCCTCCACTTT. The chain couples TRBV7-9 to TRBJ1-6; D is uncertain. This CDR3 region has 13 residues. Looked up from germline, CDR1 is SEHNR and CDR2 is FQNEAQ (reference sequence). Deletions cut 5 bases from V and 7 bases from J, with 9 bases between.

The rearrangement uses TRBV5-1 and TRBJ2-5, with a weak D call TRBD2 (6 bases). Germline CDR1 SGHRS, CDR2 YFSETQ. This CDR3 is built from 12 residues. V lost 3 bases, J lost 5 bases, and 8 bases lay in between. The CDR3 sequence: CASSSGVETQYF. The CDR3 DNA follows: TGCGCCAGCAGCTCGGGGGTGGAGACCCAGTACTTC.

This sequence joins TRBV5-4 and TRBJ1-1, with D tentatively TRBD1 (5 bases). The CDR3 covers 15 residues. V shed 4 bases and J shed 1 base, with 14 bases lying between them. CDR1 and CDR2 (germline): SGHNT, YYREEE (reference sequence). DNA for the CDR3: TGTGCCAGCAGCCATGGGGGGACCGAGAACACTGAAGCTTTCTTT. As protein: CASSHGGTENTEAFF.

The chain carries TRBV6-5 and TRBJ1-2; 8 bases are shared with TRBD1. From germline, CDR1 is MNHEY and CDR2 SVGAGI. V was clipped by 0 bases and J by 4 bases; unmatched bases: 7. CDR3 length: 16 amino acids. The CDR3 reads CASSYSAGGAGYGYTF. CDR3 coding DNA: TGTGCCAGCAGTTACTCGGCAGGGGGCGCGGGCTATGGCTACACCTTC.

There are a few counts of this clone. The CDR3 loop reads CASRPTGANTEAFF. CDR3 nucleotide sequence: TGTGCCAGCAGACCGACAGGCGCTAACACTGAAGCTTTCTTT. J is TRBJ1-1 and V is TRBV7-9, with a weak D call TRBD1 (6 bases). The CDR3 totals 14 residues. Trimming shortened V by 6 bases and J by 2 bases, and 13 bases separated the two germline ends. Looked up from germline, CDR1 is SEHNR and CDR2 is FQNEAQ (reference sequence).

This clone is a singleton in its sample. This chain links TRBV28 with TRBJ2-2; 12 bases match TRBD2. CDR3 length equals 18 residues. In germline, CDR1 is MDHEN, CDR2 SYDVKM. J lost 0 bases, V lost 8 bases, and 10 bases had no gene match. CDR3 bases: TGTGCCAGCCGCGGGCTAGCGGGAGGGTTCTCGAACACCGGGGAGCTGTTTTTT. Translating it yields CASRGLAGGFSNTGELFF.

The V call is TRBV4-2, the J call TRBJ1-1; 10 bases map to TRBD1. J was trimmed by 4 bases and V by 2 bases; bases with no gene match: 4. This CDR3 is built from 15 residues. Germline-derived CDR1 and CDR2 are LGHNA and YNFKEQ. CDR3 in amino acids: CASSQRQGAGTEAFF. CDR3 nucleotides: TGTGCCAGCAGCCAAAGACAGGGGGCAGGCACTGAAGCTTTCTTT.

The chain combines TRBV9 with TRBJ2-7, with D perhaps matching TRBD2 (5 bases). CDR3 length equals 15 residues. Germline values: CDR1 SGDLS, CDR2 YYNGEE. Trimming took off 0 bases at V and 4 bases at J, with 14 bases between the two ends. As DNA, the CDR3 is TGTGCCAGCAGCGTAGGTGGCGGGCACGGTTACGAGCAGTACTTC. Its protein product is CASSVGGGHGYEQYF.

The chain has TRBV7-2 and TRBJ1-2; no reliable D call. Germline V gene lookup returns CDR1 SGHTA and CDR2 FQGNSA. The CDR3 has 14 residues. V was trimmed by 3 bases and J by 7 bases, leaving 15 bases between them. CDR3 in DNA: TGTGCCAGCAGCTTGGAGGGATGGGGTTCTGGCTACACCTTC. Its translation: CASSLEGWGSGYTF.

The gene calls are TRBV5-1 and TRBJ2-1; D is undetermined. The CDR3 sequence is 13 residues long. CDR1 is SGHRS and CDR2 is YFSETQ in the germline V gene. Trimming cost V 0 bases and J 6 bases, with 7 bases left between them. The CDR3, as DNA: TGCGCCAGCAGCTTGGTTAGTAGCAATGAGCAGTTCTTC. It codes for CASSLVSSNEQFF.

The chain couples TRBV4-1 to TRBJ2-5; TRBD1 is a possible D gene (6 bases). From germline, CDR1 is MGHRA and CDR2 YSYEKL. The CDR3 has 15 residues. V lost 1 base to trimming and J lost 5 bases, with 14 bases between them. In DNA, the CDR3 is TGCGCCAGCAGCCAAGTTGGGGACATTAGGGAGACCCAGTACTTC. Its translation: CASSQVGDIRETQYF.

The chain has TRBV6-5 and TRBJ1-6, with D unclear. Looked up from germline, CDR1 is MNHEY and CDR2 is SVGAGI. Trimming left V 0 bases short and J 10 bases short, with 10 bases between. This CDR3 is 14 amino acids long. This CDR3 is CASSYSQVYSPLHF. CDR3 nucleotide sequence: TGTGCCAGCAGTTACTCGCAGGTCTACTCACCCCTCCACTTT.

The chain joins TRBV19 to TRBJ1-1, with TRBD1 matching 7 bases. CDR3 size: 15 residues. V shed 1 base, J shed 7 bases, and the junction held 9 bases outside the gene matches. Germline lookup yields CDR1 LNHDA and CDR2 SQIVND (reference sequence). The CDR3 region has the DNA TGTGCCAGTAGTATAGTTGGGACAGAGACTCTTGAAGCTTTCTTT. Translation: CASSIVGTETLEAFF.

The chain recombines TRBV10-3 with TRBJ1-1, with no clear D. V lost 8 bases and J 6 bases, leaving 13 bases between the germline ends. In germline, CDR1 is ENHRY, CDR2 SYGVKD. This CDR3 is 12 amino acids long. In DNA, the CDR3 is TGTGCCATCGCACGAGGGCCCCCTGAAGCTTTCTTT. As protein: CAIARGPPEAFF.